One sample yielded the 23 T cell receptor beta chains listed below, sequenced in a study of monozygotic twins with inflammatory bowel disease. TCRdb reprocessed the 5' RACE reads, keeping one entry per CDR3 protein, no DNA. The sample table sets out approximately 100,000 distinct CDR3 sequences. Sequenced: blood. All receptors come from a human donor with ulcerative colitis or Crohn's disease, or a healthy co-twin of an affected twin (not recorded which).

The chain employs TRBV20-1 and TRBJ1-5. Germline CDR1 reads DFQATT; CDR2 reads SNEGSKA (reference sequence). CDR3 length: 13 residues. This CDR3 is CSARTAANQPQHF.

V gene TRBV3-1 combines with J gene TRBJ1-2; TCRdb outputs TRBD1, but without DNA this stays unchecked. The germline V gene encodes CDR1 LGHDT and CDR2 YNNKEL (reference sequence). The CDR3 runs to 13 residues. CDR3: CASRPGGIGGYTF.

The chain carries TRBV20-1 and TRBJ2-7; as DNA is missing, the TRBD2 call by TCRdb cannot be tested. The CDR3 loop spans 14 amino acids. Germline CDR1 reads DFQATT; CDR2 reads SNEGSKA (reference sequence). CDR3 loop: CSARSGTRVYEQYF.

V gene TRBV5-1 combines with J gene TRBJ2-7; as DNA is missing, the TRBD1 call by TCRdb cannot be tested. Germline V gives CDR1 SGHRS, CDR2 YFSETQ. The CDR3 spans 13 residues. The chain's CDR3 is CASSLATGNEQYF. Variable domain in full (rest from reference TRBV5-1 and TRBJ2-7): KAGVTQTPRYLIKTRGQQVTLSCSPISGHRSVSWYQQTPGQGLQFLFEYFSETQRNKGNFPGRFSGRQFSNSRSEMNVSTLELGDSALYLCASSLATGNEQYFGPGTRLTVT.

V is TRBV20-1 and J is TRBJ1-3. The germline CDR1 and CDR2 sequences are DFQATT and SNEGSKA (reference sequence). The CDR3 is 15 amino acids. This CDR3 is CSARESRLLGNTIYF.

V and J are TRBV7-7 and TRBJ2-7; TCRdb proposes TRBD1, but this gene call is untestable without DNA. This CDR3 is built from 14 residues. Germline V gives CDR1 SSHAT, CDR2 FNYEAQ (reference sequence). The CDR3 loop reads CASSLSLGGYEQYF.

The chain carries TRBV29-1 and TRBJ2-1; the D gene TCRdb calls, TRBD2, cannot be checked with no DNA. The CDR3 totals 14 residues. Germline loops: CDR1 SQVTM, CDR2 ANQGSEA. The CDR3 is CSSKLGGSLDEQFF.

The genes are TRBV4-3 and TRBJ2-5; TCRdb names TRBD1, which stays unverified in the absence of DNA. Germline V gives CDR1 LGHNA, CDR2 YSLEER. The CDR3 runs 16 residues. CDR3: CASSQGTAGPYQTQYF.

The rearrangement joins TRBV5-1 to TRBJ2-2; TCRdb's assignment of TRBD1 cannot be checked, as there is no DNA. Germline V gene sequence: CDR1 SGHRS, CDR2 YFSETQ. The CDR3 is made up of 15 amino acids. CDR3 in amino acids: CASSSTGSNTGELFF.

The gene calls are TRBV12-3 or TRBV12-4 and TRBJ2-2; TCRdb's assignment of TRBD2 cannot be checked, as there is no DNA. The CDR3 has 15 amino acids. The CDR3 spells CASSLSQLGTGELFF.

The gene calls are TRBV3-1 and TRBJ2-2; the D gene TCRdb calls, TRBD1, cannot be checked with no DNA. The CDR3 contains 14 residues. The germline gives CDR1 LGHDT, CDR2 YNNKEL (reference sequence). The CDR3 loop reads CASSSRALAGELFF. The full variable domain, in which reference TRBV3-1 and TRBJ2-2 provide the parts outside the CDR3, is DTAVSQTPKYLVTQMGNDKSIKCEQNLGHDTMYWYKQDSKKFLKIMFSYNNKELIINETVPNRFSPKSPDKAHLNLHINSLELGDSAVYFCASSSRALAGELFFGEGSRLTVL.

V and J are TRBV3-1 and TRBJ2-5. CDR1 and CDR2 (germline): LGHDT, YNNKEL (reference sequence). CDR3 length equals 12 residues. CDR3 protein: CASSRSRETQYF.

The J gene is TRBJ2-2, the V gene TRBV4-3; TCRdb picks TRBD2, but there is no DNA to check that call. Germline CDR1 is LGHNA and CDR2 is YSLEER. This CDR3 contains 17 residues. The chain's CDR3 is CASSQVGLARNTGELFF.

The V call is TRBV27, the J call TRBJ2-4; there is no DNA to check the TCRdb D call of TRBD2. The CDR3 is 18 amino acids. Germline loops: CDR1 MNHEY, CDR2 SMNVEV (reference sequence). Here the CDR3 reads CASSRLAGDLPKLNIQYF.

CDR3 sequence reads: CAWSVRETQYF. The V gene is TRBV30, the J gene TRBJ2-5. The germline V gene encodes CDR1 GTSNPN and CDR2 SVGIG (reference sequence). The CDR3 is made up of 11 amino acids. The variable domain in full, with the rest retrieved from reference TRBV30 and TRBJ2-5, is SQTIHQWPATLVQPVGSPLSLECTVEGTSNPNLYWYRQAAGRGLQLLFYSVGIGQISSEVPQNLSASRPQDRQFILSSKKLLLSDSGFYLCAWSVRETQYFGPGTRLLVL.

This sequence joins TRBV4-3 and TRBJ2-7. This CDR3 region has 14 residues. Germline CDR1 LGHNA, CDR2 YSLEER. CDR3 in amino acids: CASSQDPGPYEQYF.

J is TRBJ2-3 and V is TRBV21-1. TRBV21-1 represents a pseudogene. The CDR3 consists of 17 residues. CDR3 protein: CASSKDGRYDSTDTQYF.

The chain carries TRBV7-2 and TRBJ2-5; TCRdb calls TRBD1, which cannot be checked without DNA. The CDR3 contains 16 residues. Germline assignment: CDR1 SGHTA and CDR2 FQGNSA. The CDR3: CASSLAGGGVTETQYF. Full variable domain (missing parts from reference TRBV7-2 and TRBJ2-5): GAGVSQSPSNKVTEKGKDVELRCDPISGHTALYWYRQSLGQGLEFLIYFQGNSAPDKSGLPSDRFSAERTGGSVSTLTIQRTQQEDSAVYLCASSLAGGGVTETQYFGPGTRLLVL.

The gene calls are TRBV6-1 and TRBJ1-5; TCRdb gives TRBD1 as the D gene, but with no DNA this cannot be confirmed. This CDR3 has 17 amino acids. Germline assignment: CDR1 MNHNS and CDR2 SASEGT. CDR3 amino acids: CASSEFRDNPLGKPQHF.

The chain carries TRBV10-2 and TRBJ2-3; TCRdb picks TRBD2, but there is no DNA to check that call. The CDR3 is 15 amino acids. Looked up from germline, CDR1 is WSHSY and CDR2 is SAAADI. The CDR3 sequence: CASSEVAGASDTQYF.

The chain carries TRBV27 and TRBJ2-1; no DNA is available, so the TRBD2 call from TCRdb remains unchecked. This CDR3 has 16 residues. The V gene's germline CDR1 is MNHEY and CDR2 SMNVEV (reference sequence). The CDR3 sequence is CASSLLGLASYNEQFF.

V and J are TRBV18 and TRBJ2-2. The CDR3 contains 17 residues. Germline V gene lookup returns CDR1 KGHSH and CDR2 LQKENI. Here the CDR3 reads CASSPWFRQQNTGELFF.

The genes are TRBV7-8 and TRBJ1-1; no DNA is available, so the TRBD1 call from TCRdb remains unchecked. CDR1 is SGHVS and CDR2 is FQNEAQ in the germline V gene. CDR3 length equals 17 residues. This CDR3 is CASSLEAPGVMNTEAFF.